These 5 T cell receptor beta chains originate from one sample sequenced in a study of blood T cells in healthy people across ages. Combining a sample-barcoded 5' primer with a J-beta primer mix, a second PCR ran for 7 to 11 cycles. TCRdb reprocessed the 5' RACE reads with MiXCR, giving one entry per CDR3 protein. The profile shows about 1.8 million distinct CDR3 sequences, 49% of them singletons. The sequencing input was blood. All receptors derive from a woman between 40 and 55 years old in good health.

A single count supports this clonotype. The rearrangement joins TRBV28 to TRBJ2-3; 7 bases are a match to TRBD2. V trimming: 2 bases; J trimming: 8 bases; junction bases outside the gene matches: 4. CDR3 length: 13 amino acids. Germline CDR1 and CDR2: MDHEN and SYDVKM. The DNA for the CDR3 is TGTGCCAGCAGTTTACTGGGGAGGGTTACGCAGTATTTT. It is translated as CASSLLGRVTQYF.

The chain employs TRBV5-1 and TRBJ1-4; no clear D gene. V was trimmed by 2 bases and J by 0 bases, leaving 11 bases between them. This CDR3 region has 16 residues. Germline V gene sequence: CDR1 SGHRS, CDR2 YFSETQ. CDR3 in DNA: TGCGCCAGCAGCTTTAATCCGGAGGCAACTAATGAAAAACTGTTTTTT. It specifies CASSFNPEATNEKLFF.

The rearrangement uses TRBV24-1 and TRBJ2-1; tentative D call: TRBD2 (6 bases). The germline V and J ends were trimmed by 6 bases and 3 bases, with 11 bases remaining between them. The germline V gene has CDR1 KGHDR and CDR2 SFDVKD. This CDR3 contains 14 residues. In DNA form, the CDR3 reads TGTGCCACCAGTCGGACTATCGGCTACAATGAGCAGTTCTTC. It specifies CATSRTIGYNEQFF.

This clonotype was seen only a few times. The rearrangement uses TRBV29-1 and TRBJ2-7, with TRBD1 as a possible D gene (5 bases). Germline V gene lookup returns CDR1 SQVTM and CDR2 ANQGSEA. V lost 4 bases to trimming and J lost 6 bases, with 19 bases between them. The CDR3 loop spans 14 amino acids. CDR3 loop: CSVVVPGKMGEQYF. CDR3 bases: TGCAGCGTTGTAGTGCCAGGGAAAATGGGCGAGCAGTACTTC.

The chain joins TRBV2 to TRBJ1-2; weak D call: TRBD1 (5 bases). Trimming removed 7 bases from V and 8 bases from J, with 14 bases in between. Germline V gives CDR1 SNHLY, CDR2 FYNNEI. This CDR3 has 12 amino acids. The CDR3: CASTGDDYGYTF. DNA for the CDR3: TGTGCCAGCACCGGGGACGATTACGGCTACACCTTC.